The 8 T cell receptor beta chains below come from one sample, sequenced in a study of T cell responses to AZD1222 COVID-19 vaccine. The method was immunoSEQ multiplex PCR; TCRdb's version includes in-frame clones alone and lacks a portion of them. The table shows 90,000 or so clones, with approximately 91% occurring only once. This sample comprised peripheral blood, obtained on day 0 of AZD1222 vaccination. The origin of the receptors is an adult in good health.

This clone was observed a handful of times. The rearrangement joins TRBV7-9 to TRBJ2-2, with D possibly being TRBD1 or TRBD2 (5 bases each). The CDR3 sequence is 15 residues long. V lost 2 bases, J lost 1 base, and 8 bases lay in between. Germline assignment: CDR1 SEHNR and CDR2 FQNEAQ (reference sequence). The CDR3 reads CASSLFGGNTGELFF. As DNA, the CDR3 is TGTGCCAGCAGCTTATTTGGGGGGAACACCGGGGAGCTGTTTTTT.

This rearrangement joins TRBV6-2 or TRBV6-3 to TRBJ2-3, with D uncertain. Germline V gene data show CDR1 as MNHEY and CDR2 as SVGEGT. The CDR3 totals 11 residues. Trimming stripped 5 bases from V and 5 bases from J, with 5 bases between. The CDR3 DNA reads as TGTGCCAGCAGTCACAGAGATACGCAGTATTTT. It is translated as CASSHRDTQYF.

The rearrangement links TRBV10-3 to TRBJ2-7; D may correspond to TRBD1 or TRBD2 (5 bases each). This CDR3 has 15 residues. Germline assignment: CDR1 ENHRY and CDR2 SYGVKD. The V and J ends lost 6 bases and 4 bases respectively, with 19 bases between them. The CDR3 bases are TGTGCCATCAGATCCCCGGGACGGGACCTATACGAGCAGTACTTC. It yields the protein CAIRSPGRDLYEQYF.

This chain links TRBV9 with TRBJ2-3; 9 bases match TRBD1. Per the germline V gene, CDR1 is SGDLS and CDR2 is YYNGEE. The CDR3 is 16 amino acids. V trimming: 0 bases; J trimming: 1 base; junction bases outside the gene matches: 3. The CDR3, as DNA: TGTGCCAGCAGCGTAGGGAGGACAGGGGGCACAGATACGCAGTATTTT. Its protein is CASSVGRTGGTDTQYF.

The V gene is TRBV5-1, the J gene TRBJ2-7, with 7 positions matching TRBD2. Germline CDR1 is SGHRS and CDR2 is YFSETQ. This CDR3 is 15 amino acids long. The V gene end was trimmed by 0 bases and the J gene end by 2 bases; junction bases not matched to a gene: 5. The CDR3 DNA sequence: TGCGCCAGCAGCTTGGGGGCTAGCGGAACCTACGAGCAGTACTTC. The encoded protein is CASSLGASGTYEQYF.

V and J are TRBV7-2 and TRBJ2-7, with 7 bases lining up with TRBD1. The junction had 7 bases not matched to a gene; V was cut back by 4 bases and J by 4 bases. The CDR3 has 14 residues. Germline CDR1 is SGHTA and CDR2 is FQGNSA. DNA for the CDR3: TGTGCCAGCAGCTCCCGACAGGGCGGTTACGAGCAGTACTTC. Translated: CASSSRQGGYEQYF.

The genes are TRBV6-1 and TRBJ2-7; 8 nucleotides align to TRBD1. Germline V gene data show CDR1 as MNHNS and CDR2 as SASEGT. This CDR3 spans 18 amino acids. Trimming took 2 bases from V and 0 from J; bases not matched to a gene: 12. The CDR3: CASSERGSRGLSSYEQYF. The CDR3, as DNA: TGTGCCAGCAGTGAAAGGGGGAGCAGGGGGCTGAGCTCCTACGAGCAGTACTTC.

This clone was counted a few times. The chain couples TRBV28 to TRBJ1-1, with a tentative D call TRBD1 (6 bases). Trimming removed 2 bases at V and 2 bases at J, with 12 bases between. The CDR3 is 15 residues long. The germline V gene encodes CDR1 MDHEN and CDR2 SYDVKM. This CDR3 reads CASSLGVGANTEAFF. CDR3 nucleotides: TGTGCCAGCAGTTTAGGGGTGGGGGCCAACACTGAAGCTTTCTTT.